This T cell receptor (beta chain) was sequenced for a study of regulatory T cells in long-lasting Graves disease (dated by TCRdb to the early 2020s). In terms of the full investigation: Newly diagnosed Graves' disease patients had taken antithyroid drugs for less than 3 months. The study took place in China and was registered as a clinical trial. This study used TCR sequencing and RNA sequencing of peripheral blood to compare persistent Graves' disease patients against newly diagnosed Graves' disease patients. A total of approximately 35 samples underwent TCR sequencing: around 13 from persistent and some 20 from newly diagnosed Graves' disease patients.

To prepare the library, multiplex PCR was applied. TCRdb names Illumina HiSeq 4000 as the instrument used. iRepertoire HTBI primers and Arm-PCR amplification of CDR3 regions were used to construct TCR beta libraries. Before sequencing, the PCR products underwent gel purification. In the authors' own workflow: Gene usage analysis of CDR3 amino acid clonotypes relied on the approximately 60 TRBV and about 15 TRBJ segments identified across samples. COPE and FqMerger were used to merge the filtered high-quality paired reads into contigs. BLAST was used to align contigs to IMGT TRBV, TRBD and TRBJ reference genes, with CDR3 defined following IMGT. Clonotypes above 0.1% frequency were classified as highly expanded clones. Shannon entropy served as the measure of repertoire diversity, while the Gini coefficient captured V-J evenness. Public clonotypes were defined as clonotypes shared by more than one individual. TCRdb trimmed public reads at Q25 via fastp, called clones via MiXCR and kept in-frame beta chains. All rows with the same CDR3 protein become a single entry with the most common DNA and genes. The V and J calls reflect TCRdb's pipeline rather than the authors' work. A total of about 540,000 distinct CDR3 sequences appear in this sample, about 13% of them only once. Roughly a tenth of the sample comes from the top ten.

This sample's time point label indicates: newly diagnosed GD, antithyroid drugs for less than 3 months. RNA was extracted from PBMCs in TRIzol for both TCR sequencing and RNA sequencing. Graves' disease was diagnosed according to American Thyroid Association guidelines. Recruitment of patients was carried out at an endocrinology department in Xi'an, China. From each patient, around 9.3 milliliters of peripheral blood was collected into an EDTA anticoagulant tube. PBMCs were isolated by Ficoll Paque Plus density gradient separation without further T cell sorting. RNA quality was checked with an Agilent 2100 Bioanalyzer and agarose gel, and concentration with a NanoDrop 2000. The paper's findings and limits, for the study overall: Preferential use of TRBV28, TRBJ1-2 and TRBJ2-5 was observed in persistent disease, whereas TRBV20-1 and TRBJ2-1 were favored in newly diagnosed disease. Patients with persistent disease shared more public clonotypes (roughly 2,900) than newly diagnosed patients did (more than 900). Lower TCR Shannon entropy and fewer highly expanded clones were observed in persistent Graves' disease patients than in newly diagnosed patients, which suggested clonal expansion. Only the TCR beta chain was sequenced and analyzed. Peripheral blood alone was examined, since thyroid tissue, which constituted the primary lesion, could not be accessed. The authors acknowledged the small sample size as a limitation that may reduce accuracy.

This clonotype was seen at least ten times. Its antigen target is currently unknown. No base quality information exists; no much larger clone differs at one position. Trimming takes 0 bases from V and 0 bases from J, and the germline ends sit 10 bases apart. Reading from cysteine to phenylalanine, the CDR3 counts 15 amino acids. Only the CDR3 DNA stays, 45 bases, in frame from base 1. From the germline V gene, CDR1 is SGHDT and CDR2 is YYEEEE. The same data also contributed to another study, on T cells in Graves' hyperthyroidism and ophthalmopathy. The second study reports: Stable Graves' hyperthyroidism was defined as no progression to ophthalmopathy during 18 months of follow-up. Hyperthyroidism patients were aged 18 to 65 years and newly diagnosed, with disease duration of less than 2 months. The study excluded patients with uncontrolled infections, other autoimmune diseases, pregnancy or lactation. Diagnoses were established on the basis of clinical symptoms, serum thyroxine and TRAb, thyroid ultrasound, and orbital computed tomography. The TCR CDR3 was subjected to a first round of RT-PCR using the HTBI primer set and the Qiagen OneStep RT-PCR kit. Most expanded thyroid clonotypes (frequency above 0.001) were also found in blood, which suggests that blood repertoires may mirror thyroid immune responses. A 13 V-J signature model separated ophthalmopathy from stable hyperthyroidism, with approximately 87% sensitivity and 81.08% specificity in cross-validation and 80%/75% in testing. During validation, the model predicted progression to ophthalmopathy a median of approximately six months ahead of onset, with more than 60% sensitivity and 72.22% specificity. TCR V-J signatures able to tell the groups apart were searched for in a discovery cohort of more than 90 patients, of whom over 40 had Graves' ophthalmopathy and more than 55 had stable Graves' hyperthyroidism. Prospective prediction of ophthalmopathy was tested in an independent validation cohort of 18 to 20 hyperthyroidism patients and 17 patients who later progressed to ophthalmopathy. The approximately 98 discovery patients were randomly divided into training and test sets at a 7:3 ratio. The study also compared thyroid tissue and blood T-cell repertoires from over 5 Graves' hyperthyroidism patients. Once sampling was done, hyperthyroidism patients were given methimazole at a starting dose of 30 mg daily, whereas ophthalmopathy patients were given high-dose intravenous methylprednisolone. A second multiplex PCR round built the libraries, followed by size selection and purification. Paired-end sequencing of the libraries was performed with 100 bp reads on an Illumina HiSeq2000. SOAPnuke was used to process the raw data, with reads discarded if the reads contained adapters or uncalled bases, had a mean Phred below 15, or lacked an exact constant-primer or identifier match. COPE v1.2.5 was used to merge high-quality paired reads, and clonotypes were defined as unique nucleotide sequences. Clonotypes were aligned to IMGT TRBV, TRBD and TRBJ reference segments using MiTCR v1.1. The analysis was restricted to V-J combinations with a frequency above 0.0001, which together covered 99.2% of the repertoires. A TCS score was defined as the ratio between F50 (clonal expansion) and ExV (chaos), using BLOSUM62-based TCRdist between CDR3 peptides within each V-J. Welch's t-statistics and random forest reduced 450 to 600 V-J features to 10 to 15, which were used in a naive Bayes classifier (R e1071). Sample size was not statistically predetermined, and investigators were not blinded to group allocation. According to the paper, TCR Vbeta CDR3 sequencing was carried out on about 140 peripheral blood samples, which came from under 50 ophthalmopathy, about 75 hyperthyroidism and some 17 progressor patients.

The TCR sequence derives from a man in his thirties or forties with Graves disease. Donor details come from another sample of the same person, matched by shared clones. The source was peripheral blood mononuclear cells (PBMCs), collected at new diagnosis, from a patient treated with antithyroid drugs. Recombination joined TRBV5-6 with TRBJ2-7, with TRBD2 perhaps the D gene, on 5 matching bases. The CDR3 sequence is CASSLAGMPSYEQYF. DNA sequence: TGTGCCAGCAGCTTGGCCGGGATGCCCTCCTACGAGCAGTACTTC.